A single sample gave rise to the 12 T cell receptor beta chains below, sequenced in a study of PD-1 blockade in classical Hodgkin lymphoma. Measured with immunoSEQ multiplex PCR; TCRdb has only the in-frame clones, and not every one. The table lists 20,000 to 30,000 clones, about 89% of them singletons. Time point described: newly diagnosed, previously untreated cHL patient sample. Purified CD4+ T cells were obtained from thawed PBMCs through magnetic negative selection. The sample taken for sequencing was CD4+ T cells from blood. These receptors were taken from a human donor with classical Hodgkin lymphoma.

This clone has more than one count but fewer than ten. The chain couples TRBV7-9 to TRBJ1-2; D remains ambiguous. Trimming shortened V by 5 bases and J by 6 bases, and 10 bases separated the two germline ends. This CDR3 has 12 residues. The germline gives CDR1 SEHNR, CDR2 FQNEAQ (reference sequence). The chain's CDR3 is CASSRLPDGYTF. The DNA of the CDR3 is TGTGCCAGCAGCCGACTCCCAGATGGCTACACCTTC.

This clone was found once. This rearrangement joins TRBV5-1 to TRBJ2-7; D gene unclear. Germline V gene lookup returns CDR1 SGHRS and CDR2 YFSETQ. V was trimmed by 2 bases and J by 2 bases, leaving 14 bases between them. The CDR3 contains 15 residues. The CDR3 sequence is CASSLGLSTPYEQYF. CDR3 DNA: TGCGCCAGCAGCTTAGGGCTTTCTACACCCTACGAGCAGTACTTC.

This chain connects TRBV5-1 to TRBJ2-2; a possible D gene is TRBD1 (6 bases). There are 18 residues in the CDR3. The V gene's germline CDR1 is SGHRS and CDR2 YFSETQ. The V gene lost 1 base and the J gene lost 1 base, with 17 bases spanning the gap. CDR3 sequence: CASSLYSGVFGNTGELFF. The DNA of the CDR3 is TGCGCCAGCAGCTTGTATTCAGGGGTCTTTGGGAACACCGGGGAGCTGTTTTTT.

The chain has TRBV9 and TRBJ2-7; perhaps D is TRBD1 or TRBD2 (5 bases each). This CDR3 region has 14 residues. Germline-derived CDR1 and CDR2 are SGDLS and YYNGEE. The V end lost 3 bases, the J end lost 4 bases, and 14 bases lay between the germline ends. The CDR3 region is CASSAGTFGYEQYF. The CDR3 DNA reads TGTGCCAGCAGCGCCGGGACCTTCGGATACGAGCAGTACTTC.

This clone was seen a few times. The chain links TRBV5-1 to TRBJ2-3, with a possible D match to TRBD2 (5 bases). The length of the CDR3 is 17 residues. V dropped 0 bases and J dropped 1 base, with 15 bases sitting between them. Germline V CDR1 and CDR2: SGHRS, YFSETQ. In nucleotides, the CDR3 is TGCGCCAGCAGCTTGGGTCCGGGGATAACCCGCACAGATACGCAGTATTTT. Translation gives CASSLGPGITRTDTQYF.

The rearrangement links TRBV11-3 to TRBJ2-3; D may correspond to TRBD1 or TRBD2 (6 bases each). Germline CDR1 and CDR2: SGHNT and YENEEA. Between the trimmed V and J ends, which lost 3 bases and 1 base, there was a span of 11 bases. This CDR3 has 15 amino acids. As DNA, the CDR3 is TGTGCCAGCAGCTTGGAGGGGGGCGGCACAGATACGCAGTATTTT. It is translated as CASSLEGGGTDTQYF.

The chain joins TRBV11-2 to TRBJ2-3; no definite D call. There are 13 residues in the CDR3. V lost 4 bases, J lost 0 bases, and 5 bases lay in between. The germline V gene has CDR1 SGHAT and CDR2 FQNNGV. The CDR3 loop is CASSSVSTDTQYF. Written as DNA, the CDR3 is TGTGCCAGCAGCTCCGTGAGCACAGATACGCAGTATTTT.

V usage is TRBV6-1 and J usage is TRBJ1-6; 11 bases align to TRBD1. The CDR3 sequence is 15 residues long. The junction had 8 bases not matched to a gene; V was cut back by 7 bases and J by 9 bases. Germline loops: CDR1 MNHNS, CDR2 SASEGT. CDR3 nucleotide sequence: TGTGCCAGCACCTTGGACAGGGGGCTTAGTTCACCCCTCCACTTT. Translated, it gives CASTLDRGLSSPLHF.

The chain links TRBV29-1 to TRBJ1-4; 7 bases align to TRBD1. V lost 5 bases to trimming and J lost 6 bases; unmatched junction nucleotides: 3. The length of the CDR3 is 12 residues. In germline, CDR1 is SQVTM, CDR2 ANQGSEA. CDR3 bases: TGCAGCGTTTTTGACAGGGATGAAAAACTGTTTTTT. Translated: CSVFDRDEKLFF.

J is TRBJ1-1 and V is TRBV6-1; TRBD1 might be the D (5 bases). The V and J ends lost 4 bases and 1 base respectively, with 7 bases between them. CDR3 length equals 13 residues. Germline CDR1 is MNHNS and CDR2 is SASEGT. The CDR3 here is CASSATENTEAFF. The CDR3 DNA reads as TGTGCCAGCAGTGCGACAGAGAACACTGAAGCTTTCTTT.

The V call is TRBV5-1, the J call TRBJ1-2, with TRBD1 matching over 7 bases. V shed 4 bases, J shed 0 bases, and the junction held 15 bases outside the gene matches. CDR1 and CDR2 from the germline V gene are SGHRS and YFSETQ. The CDR3 contains 18 residues. The CDR3 coding sequence is TGCGCCAGCAGCGGCACAGTGGGACAGACAATAGCTAACTATGGCTACACCTTC. Protein product: CASSGTVGQTIANYGYTF.

This clone is a singleton in its sample. The genes are TRBV30 and TRBJ1-1; a possible D gene is TRBD1 (6 bases). CDR1 and CDR2 from the germline V gene are GTSNPN and SVGIG (reference sequence). The CDR3 has 13 residues. Trimming removed 7 bases from V and 3 bases from J, with 15 bases in between. CDR3 protein: CASQGRADTEAFF. DNA of the CDR3: TGTGCCTCCCAGGGGAGGGCGGACACTGAAGCTTTCTTT.